This T cell receptor beta chain originates from a study of neurological immune-mediated disorders. CDR1 and CDR2 (germline): DFQATT, SNEGSKA (reference sequence). This CDR3 has 14 residues. V was pared by 5 bases and J by 0 bases, with 7 bases of the junction left unmatched. A 10-nucleotide random UMI tagged transcripts in template-switch 5'RACE cDNA synthesis. One entry per CDR3 protein results from TCRdb running MiXCR on the 5' RACE reads. Among 35,000 to 50,000 distinct CDR3 sequences listed, around 13% were seen once. CD4+ or CD8+ T cells at a count of 1 million served as input for the sorted libraries.

The TCR sequence derives from a woman aged 55-70 years with HTLV-1-associated myelopathy (HAM/TSP). The chain employs TRBV20-1 and TRBJ2-7; TRBD1 agrees at 7 bases. Sequencing was performed on CD4+ T cells from blood. The CDR3 sequence is CSARQGELSYEQYF. The CDR3 coding sequence is TGCAGTGCTCGTCAGGGGGAGCTCTCCTACGAGCAGTACTTC.